These T cell receptor beta chains were read from a single sample in a study of shared clonotypes between healthy human individuals. Sequencing was performed with immunoSEQ multiplex PCR; in TCRdb, only in-frame clones are kept and a portion is missing. The sample lists around 2,100,000 clones; roughly 94% were seen once. Material: naive CD8+ T cells sorted from blood. The receptors come from a young man in good health. CDR3s include the opening cysteine and the closing phenylalanine or tryptophan. The D gene is left open where the match is weak. Not all rows give a size; the values are once, few, many and, for expanded clones, a class.

v_call	clone_size	d_call	j_call	cdr3_aa	cdr3_nt
TRBV2	NA	NA	TRBJ2-7	CASMAFNTREQYF	TGTGCCAGCATGGCCTTTAACACTCGAGAGCAGTACTTC
TRBV27	NA	NA	TRBJ2-1	CASSLGGVSLVNEQFF	TGTGCCAGCAGTTTGGGAGGCGTCAGCCTGGTCAATGAGCAGTTCTTC
TRBV27	NA	NA	TRBJ2-1	CASSSGAGEQFF	TGTGCCAGCAGTTCGGGGGCCGGGGAGCAGTTCTTC
TRBV9	once	NA	TRBJ2-1	CASTPGRDGGNEQFF	TGTGCCAGCACCCCTGGGCGGGATGGTGGCAATGAGCAGTTCTTC
TRBV5-1	NA	NA	TRBJ1-2	CASSPPFRDGYTF	TGCGCCAGCAGTCCACCCTTCAGGGATGGCTACACCTTC
TRBV4-1	NA	TRBD1	TRBJ2-1	CASSQRFDRGAYNEQFF	TGCGCCAGCAGCCAACGCTTCGACAGGGGAGCCTACAATGAGCAGTTCTTC
TRBV5-1	NA	NA	TRBJ2-3	CASSLGGGSDTQYF	TGCGCCAGCAGCTTGGGTGGGGGCTCAGATACGCAGTATTTT
TRBV11-2	few	NA	TRBJ1-6	CASSSMESSYNSPLHF	TGTGCCAGCAGCTCCATGGAAAGCTCCTATAATTCACCCCTCCACTTT
TRBV9	NA	TRBD2	TRBJ2-7	CASSSSGGPLYEQYF	TGTGCCAGCAGCTCTAGCGGGGGGCCCCTCTACGAGCAGTACTTC
TRBV4-1	NA	TRBD2	TRBJ2-1	CASSQVAGREGHNEQFF	TGCGCCAGCAGCCAAGTCGCGGGAAGGGAGGGGCACAATGAGCAGTTCTTC
TRBV7-6	NA	NA	TRBJ2-3	CASSPVGVITDTQYF	TGTGCCAGCAGCCCCGTCGGGGTAATCACAGATACGCAGTATTTT
TRBV9	NA	NA	TRBJ1-1	CASSHTQDRHENTEAFF	TGTGCCAGCAGCCACACACAGGACAGACATGAGAACACTGAAGCTTTCTTT
TRBV6-5	NA	NA	TRBJ1-2	CASSYSYGNYGYTF	TGTGCCAGCAGTTACTCCTACGGAAACTATGGCTACACCTTC
TRBV29-1	NA	TRBD2	TRBJ2-7	CSAVSGKSSYEQYF	TGCAGCGCGGTCAGCGGGAAAAGCTCCTACGAGCAGTACTTC
TRBV9	NA	NA	TRBJ2-1	CASSHLDFVGYNEQFF	TGTGCCAGCAGCCATCTCGACTTCGTCGGCTACAATGAGCAGTTCTTC
TRBV13	NA	NA	TRBJ2-7	CASSPNSYEQYF	TGTGCCAGCAGCCCCAACTCCTACGAGCAGTACTTC
TRBV27	NA	NA	TRBJ1-2	CASSYSEGNYGYTF	TGTGCCAGCAGTTACTCAGAGGGTAACTATGGCTACACCTTC
TRBV9	NA	NA	TRBJ2-3	CASSVASNSPGTQYF	TGTGCCAGCAGCGTAGCTTCTAATTCCCCCGGTACGCAGTATTTT
TRBV7-2	NA	NA	TRBJ1-5	CASSLGAVSNQPQHF	TGTGCCAGCAGCTTAGGGGCGGTGAGCAATCAGCCCCAGCATTTT
TRBV9	NA	NA	TRBJ2-3	CASSELTLPTDTQYF	TGTGCCAGCAGCGAGTTAACACTACCCACAGATACGCAGTATTTT
TRBV27	NA	TRBD2	TRBJ2-1	CASSLLAGAYNEQFF	TGTGCCAGCAGTTTGCTAGCGGGGGCATACAATGAGCAGTTCTTC
TRBV19	NA	NA	TRBJ2-7	CASAPMATSEQYF	TGTGCCAGTGCCCCAATGGCTACCTCCGAGCAGTACTTC
TRBV6-6	NA	NA	TRBJ2-7	CASSYSGQGHEQYF	TGTGCCAGCAGTTACTCAGGTCAGGGCCACGAGCAGTACTTC
TRBV7-9	once	TRBD1	TRBJ2-5	CASSDGTAPDWAQYF	TGTGCCAGCAGCGACGGGACAGCTCCAGATTGGGCCCAGTACTTC
TRBV5-6	once	NA	TRBJ1-6	CASSLGTASPLHF	TGTGCCAGCAGCTTGGGAACAGCGTCACCCCTCCACTTT
TRBV5-1	NA	TRBD2	TRBJ2-3	CASSESSIGTSGGQSTDTQYF	TGCGCCAGCAGCGAAAGTTCGATCGGGACTAGCGGGGGGCAGAGCACAGATACGCAGTATTTT
TRBV5-4	once	NA	TRBJ2-3	CASSLVPRDTQYF	TGTGCCAGCAGCTTGGTGCCTCGGGACACGCAGTATTTT
TRBV5-4	NA	TRBD1	TRBJ1-2	CASSWTGGGYGYTF	TGTGCCAGCAGCTGGACAGGGGGAGGCTATGGCTACACCTTC
TRBV2	NA	TRBD2	TRBJ2-7	CASSGDASGRSLFSYEQYF	TGTGCCAGCAGTGGGGACGCTAGCGGGAGGTCTCTTTTCTCCTACGAGCAGTACTTC
TRBV9	NA	NA	TRBJ2-2	CASSVGTGISVAGELFF	TGTGCCAGCAGCGTAGGGACGGGGATTTCAGTAGCCGGGGAGCTGTTTTTT
TRBV4-1	NA	NA	TRBJ2-7	CASSHGGPTSSYEQYF	TGCGCCAGCAGCCACGGAGGACCCACGAGCTCCTACGAGCAGTACTTC